The 7 T cell receptor beta chains below were found in one sample sequenced in a study of human T cells and chemical hapten exposure. TCRdb re-analysed the RACE reads in MiXCR, keeping a single row per CDR3 protein. The sample yields 300,000 to 450,000 distinct CDR3 sequences, 5.5% seen once. The time point denotes: pre-sensitization, week 0. The treatment denotes: therapeutic diphenylcyclopropenone sensitization with weekly scalp DPC. The source was whole blood, collected in connection with sensitization to the hapten diphenylcyclopropenone (DPC). All receptors come from a young woman with alopecia areata. Some clones in this sample may be carry-over from other donors' samples.

The V and J genes are TRBV9 and TRBJ1-4, with D unclear. This CDR3 spans 16 amino acids. CDR1 is SGDLS and CDR2 is YYNGEE in the germline V gene. V lost 4 bases to trimming and J lost 5 bases, with 18 bases between them. CDR3 sequence (DNA): TGTGCCAGCAGCAATGATCTTGACGGTCTCAATGAAAAACTGTTTTTT. It specifies CASSNDLDGLNEKLFF.

The J gene is TRBJ1-1, the V gene TRBV29-1, with D perhaps matching TRBD1 (5 bases). The V and J ends lost 6 bases and 1 base respectively, with 12 bases between them. Germline CDR1 SQVTM, CDR2 ANQGSEA. CDR3 size: 13 residues. CDR3 region: CSVATAWNTEAFF. The CDR3 DNA sequence: TGCAGCGTAGCGACAGCATGGAACACTGAAGCTTTCTTT.

This chain joins TRBV9 and TRBJ1-2, with a weak D call TRBD1 (6 bases). V lost 4 bases and J lost 3, with 28 bases in between. The CDR3 has 19 residues. Germline CDR1 is SGDLS and CDR2 is YYNGEE. The CDR3 spells CASSQRPVNLQGSDYGYTF. DNA of the CDR3: TGTGCCAGCAGCCAGAGGCCCGTGAACCTACAGGGTAGTGACTATGGCTACACCTTC.

This clonotype was detected many times. This chain joins TRBV5-5 and TRBJ2-7; perhaps TRBD1 as D (5 bases). The CDR3 length is 14 residues. Per germline, CDR1 SGHKS and CDR2 YYEKEE (reference sequence). V was clipped by 3 bases and J by 0 bases, with 10 bases between them. The CDR3 is CASSSPDSSYEQYF. DNA of the CDR3: TGTGCCAGCAGCTCCCCCGACAGCTCCTACGAGCAGTACTTC.

This clonotype was detected only a few times. The chain joins TRBV7-8 to TRBJ2-5; 9 bases map to TRBD2. Unmatched junction bases numbered 10, after V lost 1 base and J lost 4 bases. Germline V gene data show CDR1 as SGHVS and CDR2 as FQNEAQ. CDR3 length equals 17 residues. CDR3 amino acids: CASSLVFDTGLAETQYF. The DNA of the CDR3 is TGTGCCAGCAGCTTAGTTTTCGATACGGGACTAGCAGAGACCCAGTACTTC.

In its sample, this clonotype was seen a few times. The chain combines TRBV7-2 with TRBJ1-6; D gene ambiguous. Germline CDR1 reads SGHTA; CDR2 reads FQGNSA. V lost 1 base and J 9 bases, leaving 10 bases between the germline ends. The length of the CDR3 is 14 residues. The CDR3: CASSLGFGVSPLHF. CDR3 bases: TGTGCCAGCAGCTTAGGATTCGGTGTTTCACCCCTCCACTTT.

This chain connects TRBV2 to TRBJ1-4, with a possible D match to TRBD1 (6 bases). This CDR3 spans 12 amino acids. The V end lost 3 bases, the J end lost 8 bases, and 7 bases lay between the germline ends. The V gene's germline CDR1 is SNHLY and CDR2 FYNNEI. The CDR3 DNA reads as TGTGCCAGCAGTGACAGGGGCGAAAAACTGTTTTTT. It yields the protein CASSDRGEKLFF.